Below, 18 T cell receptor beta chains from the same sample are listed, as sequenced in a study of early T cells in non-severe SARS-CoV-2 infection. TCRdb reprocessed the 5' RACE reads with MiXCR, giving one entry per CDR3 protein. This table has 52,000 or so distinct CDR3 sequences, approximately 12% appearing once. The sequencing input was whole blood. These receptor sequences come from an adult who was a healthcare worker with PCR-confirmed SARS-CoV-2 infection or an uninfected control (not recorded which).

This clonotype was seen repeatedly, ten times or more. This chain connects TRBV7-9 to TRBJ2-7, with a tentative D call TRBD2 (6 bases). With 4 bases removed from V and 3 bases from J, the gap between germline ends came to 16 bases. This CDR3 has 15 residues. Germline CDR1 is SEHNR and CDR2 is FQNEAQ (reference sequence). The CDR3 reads CASSSLRNGGYEQYF. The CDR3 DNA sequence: TGTGCCAGCAGCTCCCTTCGAAACGGGGGCTACGAGCAGTACTTC.

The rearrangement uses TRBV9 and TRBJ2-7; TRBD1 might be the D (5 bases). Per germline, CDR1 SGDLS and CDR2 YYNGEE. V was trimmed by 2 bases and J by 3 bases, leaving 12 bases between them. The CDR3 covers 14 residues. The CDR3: CASSVGPEDYEQYF. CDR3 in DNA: TGTGCCAGCAGCGTGGGGCCCGAGGACTACGAGCAGTACTTC. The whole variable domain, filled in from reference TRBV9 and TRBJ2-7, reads DSGVTQTPKHLITATGQRVTLRCSPRSGDLSVYWYQQSLDQGLQFLIQYYNGEERAKGNILERFSAQQFPDLHSELNLSSLELGDSALYFCASSVGPEDYEQYFGPGTRLTVT.

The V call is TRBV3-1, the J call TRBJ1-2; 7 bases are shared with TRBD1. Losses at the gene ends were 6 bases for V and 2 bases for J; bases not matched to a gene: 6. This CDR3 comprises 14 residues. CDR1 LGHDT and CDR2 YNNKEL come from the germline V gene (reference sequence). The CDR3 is CASRLRQGNYGYTF. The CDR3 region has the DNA TGTGCCAGCAGGCTTCGACAGGGAAACTATGGCTACACCTTC. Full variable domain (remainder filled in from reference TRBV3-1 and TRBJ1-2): DTAVSQTPKYLVTQMGNDKSIKCEQNLGHDTMYWYKQDSKKFLKIMFSYNNKELIINETVPNRFSPKSPDKAHLNLHINSLELGDSAVYFCASRLRQGNYGYTFGSGTRLTVV.

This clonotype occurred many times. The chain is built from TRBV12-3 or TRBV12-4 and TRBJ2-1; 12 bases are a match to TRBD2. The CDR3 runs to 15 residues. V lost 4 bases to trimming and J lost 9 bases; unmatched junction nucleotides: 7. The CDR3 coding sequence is TGTGCCAGCAGTTCGACTAGCGGGGGCACCAGTGAGCAGTTCTTC. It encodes CASSSTSGGTSEQFF.

CDR3 coding DNA: TGTGCCAGCAGTTTCAGCACAGCCCGTAAAGACGAGCAGTACTTC. It yields the protein CASSFSTARKDEQYF. The chain employs TRBV7-2 and TRBJ2-7; D remains ambiguous. Germline V gene data show CDR1 as SGHTA and CDR2 as FQGNSA. The V end was cut by 6 bases, the J end by 5 bases, with 20 bases between. The CDR3 has 15 residues. Variable domain in full (rest from reference TRBV7-2 and TRBJ2-7): GAGVSQSPSNKVTEKGKDVELRCDPISGHTALYWYRQSLGQGLEFLIYFQGNSAPDKSGLPSDRFSAERTGGSVSTLTIQRTQQEDSAVYLCASSFSTARKDEQYFGPGTRLTVT.

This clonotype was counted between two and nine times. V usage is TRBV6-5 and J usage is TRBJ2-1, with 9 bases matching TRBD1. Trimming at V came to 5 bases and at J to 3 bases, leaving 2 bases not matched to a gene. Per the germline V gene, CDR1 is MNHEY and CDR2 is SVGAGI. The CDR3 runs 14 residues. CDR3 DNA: TGTGCCAGCAGTCGACAGGGGGTCTACAATGAGCAGTTCTTC. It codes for CASSRQGVYNEQFF.

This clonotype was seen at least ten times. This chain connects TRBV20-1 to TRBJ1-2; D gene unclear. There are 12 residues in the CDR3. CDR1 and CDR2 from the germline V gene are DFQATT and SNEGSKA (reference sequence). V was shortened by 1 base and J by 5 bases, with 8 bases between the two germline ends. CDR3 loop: CSARGRFYGYTF. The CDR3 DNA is TGCAGTGCTAGAGGCCGGTTTTATGGCTACACCTTC.

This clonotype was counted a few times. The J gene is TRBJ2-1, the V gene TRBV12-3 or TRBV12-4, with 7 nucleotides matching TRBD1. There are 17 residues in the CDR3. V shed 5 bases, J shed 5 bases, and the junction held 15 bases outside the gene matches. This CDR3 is CASSREQGSPRNNEQFF. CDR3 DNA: TGTGCCAGCAGTAGGGAACAGGGGTCCCCCCGGAACAATGAGCAGTTCTTC.

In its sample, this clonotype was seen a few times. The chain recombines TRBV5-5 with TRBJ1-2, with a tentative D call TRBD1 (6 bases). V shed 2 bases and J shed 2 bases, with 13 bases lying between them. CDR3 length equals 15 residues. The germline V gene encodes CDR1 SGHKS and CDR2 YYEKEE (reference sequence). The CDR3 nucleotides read TGTGCCAGCAGCTTCTATAGGGACACCAACTATGGCTACACCTTC. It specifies CASSFYRDTNYGYTF.

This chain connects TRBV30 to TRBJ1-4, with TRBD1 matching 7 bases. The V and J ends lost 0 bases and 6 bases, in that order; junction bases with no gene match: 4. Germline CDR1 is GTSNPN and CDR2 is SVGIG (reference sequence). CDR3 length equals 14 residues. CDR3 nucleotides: TGTGCCTGGAGTGTTAGGGGGCTGGATGAAAAACTGTTTTTT. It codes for CAWSVRGLDEKLFF.

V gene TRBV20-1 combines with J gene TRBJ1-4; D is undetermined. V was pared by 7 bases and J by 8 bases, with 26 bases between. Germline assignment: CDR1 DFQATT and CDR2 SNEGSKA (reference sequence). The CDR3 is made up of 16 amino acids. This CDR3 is CSVEPFVEGLGEKLFF. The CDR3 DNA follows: TGCAGTGTGGAGCCCTTCGTTGAAGGCCTTGGAGAAAAACTGTTTTTT.

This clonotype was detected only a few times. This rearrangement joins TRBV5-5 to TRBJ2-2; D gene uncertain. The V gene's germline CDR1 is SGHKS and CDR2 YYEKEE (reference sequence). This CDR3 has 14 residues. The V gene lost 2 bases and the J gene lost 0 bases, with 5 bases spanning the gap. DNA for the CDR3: TGTGCCAGCAGCTTCGATTCGAACACCGGGGAGCTGTTTTTT. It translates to CASSFDSNTGELFF.

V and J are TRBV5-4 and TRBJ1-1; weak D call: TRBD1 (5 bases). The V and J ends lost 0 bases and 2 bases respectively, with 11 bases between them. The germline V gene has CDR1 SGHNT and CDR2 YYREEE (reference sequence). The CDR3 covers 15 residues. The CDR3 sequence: CASSLAKGPNTEAFF. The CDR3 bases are TGTGCCAGCAGCTTGGCCAAGGGGCCTAACACTGAAGCTTTCTTT. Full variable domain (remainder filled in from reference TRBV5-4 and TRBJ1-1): ETGVTQSPTHLIKTRGQQVTLRCSSQSGHNTVSWYQQALGQGPQFIFQYYREEENGRGNFPPRFSGLQFPNYSSELNVNALELDDSALYLCASSLAKGPNTEAFFGQGTRLTVV.

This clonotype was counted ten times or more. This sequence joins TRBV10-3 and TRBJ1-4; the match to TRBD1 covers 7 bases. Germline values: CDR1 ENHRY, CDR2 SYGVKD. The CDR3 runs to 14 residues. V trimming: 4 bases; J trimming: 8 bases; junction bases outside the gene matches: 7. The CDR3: CAISAQGLQEKLFF. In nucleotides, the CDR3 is TGTGCCATCAGTGCACAGGGGTTGCAGGAAAAACTGTTTTTT.

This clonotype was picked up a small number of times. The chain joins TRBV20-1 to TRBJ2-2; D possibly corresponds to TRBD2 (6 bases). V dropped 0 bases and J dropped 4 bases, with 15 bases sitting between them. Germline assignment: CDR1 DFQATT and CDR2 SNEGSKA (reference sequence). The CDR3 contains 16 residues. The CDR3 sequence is CSARDGGARGTGELFF. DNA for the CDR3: TGCAGTGCTAGAGATGGCGGGGCACGGGGCACCGGGGAGCTGTTTTTT.

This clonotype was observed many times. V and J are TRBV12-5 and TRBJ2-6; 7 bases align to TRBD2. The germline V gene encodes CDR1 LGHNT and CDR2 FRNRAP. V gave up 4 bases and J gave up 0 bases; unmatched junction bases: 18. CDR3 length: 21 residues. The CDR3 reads CASGWEGRPYFPRSGANVLTF. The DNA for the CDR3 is TGTGCTAGTGGTTGGGAGGGCCGACCTTATTTTCCCCGCTCTGGGGCCAACGTCCTGACTTTC.

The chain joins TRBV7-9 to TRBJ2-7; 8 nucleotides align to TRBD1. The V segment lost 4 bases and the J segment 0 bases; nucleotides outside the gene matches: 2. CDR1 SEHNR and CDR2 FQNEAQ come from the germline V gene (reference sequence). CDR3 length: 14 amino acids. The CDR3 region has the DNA TGTGCCAGCAGCTGGGACAGGCCCTCCTACGAGCAGTACTTC. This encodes CASSWDRPSYEQYF. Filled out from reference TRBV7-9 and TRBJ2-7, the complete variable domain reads DTGVSQNPRHKITKRGQNVTFRCDPISEHNRLYWYRQTLGQGPEFLTYFQNEAQLEKSRLLSDRFSAERPKGSFSTLEIQRTEQGDSAMYLCASSWDRPSYEQYFGPGTRLTVT.

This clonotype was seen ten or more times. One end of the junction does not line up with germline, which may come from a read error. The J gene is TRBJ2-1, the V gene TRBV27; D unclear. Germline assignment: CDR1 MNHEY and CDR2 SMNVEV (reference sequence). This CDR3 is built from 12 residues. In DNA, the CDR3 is TGTGCCAGCAGTTTTCCCTCGGCTGAACGGGTCTTC. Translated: CASSFPSAERVF.